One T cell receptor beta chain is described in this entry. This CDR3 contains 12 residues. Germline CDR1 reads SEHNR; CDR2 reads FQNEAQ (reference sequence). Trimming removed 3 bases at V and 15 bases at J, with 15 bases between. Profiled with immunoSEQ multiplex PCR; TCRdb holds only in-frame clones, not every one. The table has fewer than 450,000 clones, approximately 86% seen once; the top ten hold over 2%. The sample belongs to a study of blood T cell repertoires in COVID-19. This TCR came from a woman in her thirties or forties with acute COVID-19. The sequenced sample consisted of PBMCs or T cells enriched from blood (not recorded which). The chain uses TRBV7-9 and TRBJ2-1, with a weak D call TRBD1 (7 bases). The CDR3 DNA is TGTGCCAGCAGCTTCAACTCCAGGGGGGTGTTCTTC. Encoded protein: CASSFNSRGVFF.